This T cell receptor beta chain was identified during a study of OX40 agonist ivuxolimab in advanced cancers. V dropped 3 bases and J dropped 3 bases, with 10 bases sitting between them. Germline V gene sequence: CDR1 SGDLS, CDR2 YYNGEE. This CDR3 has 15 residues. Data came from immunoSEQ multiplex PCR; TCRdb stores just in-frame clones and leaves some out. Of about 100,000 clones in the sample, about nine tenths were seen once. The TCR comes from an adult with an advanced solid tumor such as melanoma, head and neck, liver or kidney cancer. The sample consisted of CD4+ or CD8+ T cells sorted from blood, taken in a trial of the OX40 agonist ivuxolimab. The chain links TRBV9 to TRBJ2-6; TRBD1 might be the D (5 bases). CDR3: CASSEGSVGANVLTF. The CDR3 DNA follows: TGTGCCAGCAGCGAGGGGTCAGTTGGGGCCAACGTCCTGACTTTC.